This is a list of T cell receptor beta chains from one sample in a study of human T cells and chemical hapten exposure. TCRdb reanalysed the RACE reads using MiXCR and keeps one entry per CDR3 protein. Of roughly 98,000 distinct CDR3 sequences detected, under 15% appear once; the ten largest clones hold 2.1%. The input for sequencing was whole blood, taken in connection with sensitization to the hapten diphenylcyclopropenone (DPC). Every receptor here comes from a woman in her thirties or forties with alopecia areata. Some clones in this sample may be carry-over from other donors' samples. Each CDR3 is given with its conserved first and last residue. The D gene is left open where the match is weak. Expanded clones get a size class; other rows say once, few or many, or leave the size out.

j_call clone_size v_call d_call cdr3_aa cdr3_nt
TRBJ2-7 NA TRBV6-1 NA CASSALGGNSYEQYF TGTGCCAGCAGTGCCCTTGGAGGGAACTCCTACGAGCAGTACTTC
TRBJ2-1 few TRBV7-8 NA CASARTTGSYNEQFF TGTGCCAGCGCCAGGACGACAGGATCGTACAATGAGCAGTTCTTC
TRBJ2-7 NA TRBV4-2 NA CASSQEQLSSYEQYF TGTGCCAGCAGCCAAGAACAGCTCAGCTCCTACGAGCAGTACTTC
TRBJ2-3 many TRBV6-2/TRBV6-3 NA CASLETLVFGTQYF TGTGCCAGCTTAGAGACGCTGGTGTTCGGTACGCAGTATTTT
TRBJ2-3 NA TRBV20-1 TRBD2 CSARDYGRAGDTQYF TGCAGTGCTAGAGATTACGGGAGGGCGGGAGATACGCAGTATTTT
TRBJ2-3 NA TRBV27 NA CASSLMGTDTQYF TGTGCCAGCAGTTTAATGGGGACAGATACGCAGTATTTT
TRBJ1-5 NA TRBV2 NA CASSDVSQPQHF TGTGCCAGCAGTGATGTCAGTCAGCCCCAGCATTTT
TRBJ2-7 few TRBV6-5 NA CATLSAGRSYEQYF TGTGCCACTCTCTCAGCGGGCCGCTCCTACGAGCAGTACTTC
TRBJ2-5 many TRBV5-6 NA CASSLQETQYF TGTGCCAGCAGCTTGCAAGAGACCCAGTACTTC
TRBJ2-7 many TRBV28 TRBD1 CASSPTGLTYEQYF TGTGCCAGCAGTCCGACAGGGCTTACCTACGAGCAGTACTTC
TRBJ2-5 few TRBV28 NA CASSFPLAGSETQYF TGTGCCAGCAGTTTCCCTCTAGCAGGGTCAGAGACCCAGTACTTC
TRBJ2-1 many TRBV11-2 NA CASSLGQGNYNEQFF TGTGCCAGCAGCTTAGGTCAGGGGAACTACAATGAGCAGTTCTTC
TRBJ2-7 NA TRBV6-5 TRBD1 CASSYGTEYEQYF TGTGCCAGCAGTTACGGGACAGAGTACGAGCAGTACTTC
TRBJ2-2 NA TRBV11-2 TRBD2 CASRPAGANTGELFF TGTGCCAGCCGTCCTGCGGGAGCGAACACCGGGGAGCTGTTTTTT
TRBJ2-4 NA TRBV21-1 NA CASSKVAETPNLAKNIQYF TGTGCCAGCAGCAAAGTCGCCGAAACACCGAACCTAGCCAAAAACATTCAGTACTTC
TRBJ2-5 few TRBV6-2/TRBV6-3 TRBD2 CASSYTRLASQETQYF TGTGCCAGCAGTTACACCCGACTAGCCTCCCAAGAGACCCAGTACTTC
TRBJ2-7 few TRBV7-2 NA CASSLYALISNEQYF TGTGCCAGCAGCTTATACGCCTTGATCTCTAACGAGCAGTACTTC
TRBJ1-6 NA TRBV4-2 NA CASSQDFAGTNSPLHF TGTGCCAGCAGCCAAGATTTTGCAGGGACTAATTCACCCCTCCACTTT
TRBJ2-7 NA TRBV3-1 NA CASGSRTGEQYF TGTGCCAGCGGGTCACGAACAGGAGAGCAGTACTTC
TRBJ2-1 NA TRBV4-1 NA CASSRGRYNEQFF TGCGCCAGCAGCCGGGGACGCTACAATGAGCAGTTCTTC
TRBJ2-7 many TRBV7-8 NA CASSLAFRAGQYF TGTGCCAGCAGCTTAGCTTTCAGGGCTGGGCAGTACTTC
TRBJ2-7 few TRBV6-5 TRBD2 CASSRLAGGSYEQYF TGTGCCAGCAGTCGACTAGCGGGCGGCTCCTACGAGCAGTACTTC
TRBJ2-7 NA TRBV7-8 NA CASSPMTGPRYEQYF TGTGCCAGCAGCCCAATGACAGGTCCCCGGTACGAGCAGTACTTC
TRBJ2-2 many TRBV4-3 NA CASSDSPARDGELFF TGCGCCAGCAGCGACTCCCCAGCGAGGGACGGGGAGCTGTTTTTT
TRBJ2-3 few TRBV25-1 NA CASSDYSGTDTDTQYF TGTGCCAGCAGTGATTATTCTGGTACGGATACAGATACGCAGTATTTT
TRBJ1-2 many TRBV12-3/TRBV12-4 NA CASSRGGSVANYGYTF TGTGCCAGCAGCCGGGGGGGGTCCGTAGCTAACTATGGCTACACCTTC
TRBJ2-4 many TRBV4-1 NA CASSQEITGSLGIQYF TGCGCCAGCAGCCAAGAAATCACAGGGAGTTTGGGCATTCAGTACTTC
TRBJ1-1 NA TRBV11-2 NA CASSFLTGEAFF TGTGCCAGCAGCTTTTTGACAGGTGAAGCTTTCTTT
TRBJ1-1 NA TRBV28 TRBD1 CASSPAGGLLLNTEAFF TGTGCCAGCAGTCCCGCAGGGGGACTTCTCCTGAACACTGAAGCTTTCTTT
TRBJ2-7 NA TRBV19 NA CASSSGMWGSTYEQYF TGTGCCAGTAGTTCCGGCATGTGGGGTAGCACCTACGAGCAGTACTTC
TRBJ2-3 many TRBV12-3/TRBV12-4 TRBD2 CASSLAGLAGAGNTQYF TGTGCCAGCAGTTTAGCGGGACTAGCGGGCGCCGGGAATACGCAGTATTTT
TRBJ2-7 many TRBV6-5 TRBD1 CASRRSGQGFYEQYF TGTGCCAGCAGACGCTCGGGACAGGGGTTCTACGAGCAGTACTTC
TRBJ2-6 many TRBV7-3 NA CASSSSGTRGTGANVLTF TGTGCCAGCAGCTCTTCCGGGACACGGGGAACAGGGGCCAACGTCCTGACTTTC
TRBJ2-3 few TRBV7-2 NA CASSLPGLFGLTDTQYF TGTGCCAGCAGCTTACCGGGACTCTTTGGGCTCACAGATACGCAGTATTTT
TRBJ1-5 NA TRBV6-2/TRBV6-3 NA CASRNRVLGGNQPQHF TGTGCCAGCAGAAACCGGGTCCTCGGGGGCAATCAGCCCCAGCATTTT
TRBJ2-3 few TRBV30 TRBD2 CAWSPGAGGLDTQYF TGTGCCTGGAGTCCCGGCGCGGGAGGGCTTGATACGCAGTATTTT
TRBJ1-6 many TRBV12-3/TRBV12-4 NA CATTSGTRKSPLHF TGTGCCACAACCTCGGGGACACGAAAGTCACCCCTCCACTTT
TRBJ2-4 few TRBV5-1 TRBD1 CASSFSGTGVDIQYF TGCGCCAGCAGCTTCTCCGGGACAGGGGTAGACATTCAGTACTTC
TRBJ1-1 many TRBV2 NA CASIRDVNTEAFF TGTGCCAGCATCAGGGACGTGAACACTGAAGCTTTCTTT
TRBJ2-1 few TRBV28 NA CASSLRALGQFF TGTGCCAGCAGTTTACGCGCTCTTGGGCAGTTCTTC
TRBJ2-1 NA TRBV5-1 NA CASSLRTSYEQFF TGCGCCAGCAGCTTAAGGACGTCTTATGAGCAGTTCTTC
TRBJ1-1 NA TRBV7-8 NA CASSIHRDKGAEAFF TGTGCCAGCAGCATACACCGGGACAAAGGGGCAGAAGCTTTCTTT
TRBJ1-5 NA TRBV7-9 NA CASSAYGDQPQHF TGTGCCAGCAGCGCCTACGGAGATCAGCCCCAGCATTTT
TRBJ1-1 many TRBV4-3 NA CASSQNPDTEAFF TGCGCCAGCAGCCAGAACCCGGACACTGAAGCTTTCTTT
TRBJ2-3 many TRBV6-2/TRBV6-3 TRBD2 CASSTESGRRPDTQYF TGTGCCAGCAGTACGGAAAGCGGGAGGCGCCCAGATACGCAGTATTTT
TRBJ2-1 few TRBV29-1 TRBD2 CSVVGLAGGGYNEQFF TGCAGCGTTGTTGGACTAGCGGGAGGAGGGTACAATGAGCAGTTCTTC
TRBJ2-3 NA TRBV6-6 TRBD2 CASGGTSRTDTQYF TGTGCCAGCGGCGGGACTAGCCGCACAGATACGCAGTATTTT
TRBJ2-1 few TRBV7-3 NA CASSLTSGTPRPEQFF TGTGCCAGCAGCTTAACGTCGGGGACACCGAGGCCTGAGCAGTTCTTC
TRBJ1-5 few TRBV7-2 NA CASSLTQLRSNQPQHF TGTGCCAGCAGCTTAACCCAACTTCGGAGCAATCAGCCCCAGCATTTT
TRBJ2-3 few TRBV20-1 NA CSARSRRKGPTDTQYF TGCAGTGCTAGGTCCCGTCGGAAGGGTCCCACAGATACGCAGTATTTT
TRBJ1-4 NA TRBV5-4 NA CASSVNEKLFF TGTGCCAGCAGCGTGAATGAAAAACTGTTTTTT
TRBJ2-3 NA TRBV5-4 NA CASSLAGTVTDTQYF TGTGCCAGCAGCTTGGCCGGGACGGTTACAGATACGCAGTATTTT
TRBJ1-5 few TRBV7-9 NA CASSLKRTLYSNQPQHF TGTGCCAGCAGCTTAAAGCGGACACTATATAGCAATCAGCCCCAGCATTTT
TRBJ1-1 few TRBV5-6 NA CASSLGRGTEAFF TGTGCCAGCAGCTTGGGCAGGGGAACTGAAGCTTTCTTT
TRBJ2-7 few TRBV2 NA CASSAVGYEQYF TGTGCCAGCAGTGCGGTCGGCTACGAGCAGTACTTC
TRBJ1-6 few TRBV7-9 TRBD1 CASSPRDRAITLHF TGTGCCAGCAGCCCCCGGGACAGGGCGATAACCCTCCACTTT
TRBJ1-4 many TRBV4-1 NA CASSHEHAEKLFF TGCGCCAGCAGCCATGAACACGCCGAAAAACTGTTTTTT